Shown below are 9 T cell receptor beta chains from a single sample sequenced in a study of blood T cells in healthy people across ages. Primed by a sample-barcoded 5' primer and a J-beta primer mix, a second PCR proceeded for 7 to 11 cycles. Each CDR3 protein gets one entry after TCRdb re-called the 5' RACE reads with MiXCR. Of around 1.5 million distinct CDR3 sequences listed, around two fifths are singletons. The sequenced material came from blood. The receptors originated from a woman aged 18-29 years in good health.

The table lists this clonotype with a few counts. The V call is TRBV20-1, the J call TRBJ1-2; D is perhaps TRBD1 (5 bases). The germline V gene has CDR1 DFQATT and CDR2 SNEGSKA (reference sequence). The CDR3 length is 14 residues. Trimming stripped 0 bases from V and 0 bases from J, with 8 bases between. CDR3 nucleotides: TGCAGTGCTAGAGATCGACAGACTAACTATGGCTACACCTTC. This codes for CSARDRQTNYGYTF.

The chain recombines TRBV5-1 with TRBJ2-5; D gene ambiguous. The V and J ends lost 5 bases and 1 base respectively, with 9 bases between them. Germline V gene sequence: CDR1 SGHRS, CDR2 YFSETQ. This CDR3 is built from 13 residues. Here the CDR3 reads CASSGALQETQYF. CDR3 coding DNA: TGCGCCAGCAGTGGTGCGCTCCAAGAGACCCAGTACTTC.

V and J are TRBV5-1 and TRBJ2-7, with TRBD2 identical over 9 bases. This CDR3 is 15 amino acids long. With V trimmed by 0 bases and J by 10 bases, 11 bases remained unmatched. Germline CDR1 and CDR2: SGHRS and YFSETQ. As DNA, the CDR3 is TGCGCCAGCAGCTTGGAGGTTAGCGGGAGCCTTGGACAGTACTTC. Its protein is CASSLEVSGSLGQYF.

This clonotype was observed a few times. The chain couples TRBV7-9 to TRBJ2-6; D gene ambiguous. V gave up 5 bases and J gave up 5 bases, with 16 bases separating them. This CDR3 contains 16 residues. Germline V CDR1 and CDR2: SEHNR, FQNEAQ (reference sequence). For the CDR3, the DNA is TGTGCCAGCAGCCGTGAGACCGCTCTCTGGGCCAACGTCCTGACTTTC. It yields the protein CASSRETALWANVLTF.

This clonotype has just one count. The chain carries TRBV6-1 and TRBJ1-1, with 7 bases aligning to TRBD1. The CDR3 loop spans 13 amino acids. V trimming: 8 bases; J trimming: 4 bases; junction bases outside the gene matches: 7. Germline V gene sequence: CDR1 MNHNS, CDR2 SASEGT. CDR3 amino acids: CASGRQGVTEAFF. The DNA of the CDR3 is TGTGCCAGCGGAAGACAGGGCGTCACTGAAGCTTTCTTT.

This CDR3 is CASGGSPGLGGYNEQFF. The DNA of the CDR3 is TGTGCTAGTGGTGGAAGCCCGGGACTAGGAGGTTACAATGAGCAGTTCTTC. The chain couples TRBV12-5 to TRBJ2-1, with 8 bases aligning to TRBD2. This CDR3 spans 17 amino acids. Trimming at V came to 5 bases and at J to 4 bases, leaving 13 bases not matched to a gene. The V gene's germline CDR1 is LGHNT and CDR2 FRNRAP.

This clonotype came up a few times. The chain is built from TRBV20-1 and TRBJ2-3; D ambiguous. The V and J ends lost 5 bases and 6 bases respectively, with 12 bases between them. The CDR3 totals 12 residues. The V gene's germline CDR1 is DFQATT and CDR2 SNEGSKA (reference sequence). The CDR3: CSAGVFRDTQYF. The CDR3 coding sequence is TGCAGTGCTGGAGTGTTTCGGGATACGCAGTATTTT.

This clonotype was observed at least ten times. Relative to the germline gene, one junction end is altered; a read error may explain this. This sequence joins TRBV5-1 and TRBJ2-1; 14 nucleotides line up with TRBD2. CDR1 is SGHRS and CDR2 is YFSETQ in the germline V gene. The CDR3 is 15 residues long. CDR3 loop: CASSLGLAGVNEQFF. The CDR3 DNA follows: TGTGCCAGCAGCCTGGGACTAGCGGGAGTAAATGAGCAGTTCTTC.

This chain connects TRBV12-3 or TRBV12-4 to TRBJ2-7; D gene unclear. The V end was cut by 3 bases, the J end by 0 bases, with 12 bases between. The CDR3 is 15 amino acids. The CDR3 protein is CASSFGLGPSYEQYF. The CDR3 nucleotides are TGTGCCAGCAGTTTTGGGCTAGGACCCTCCTACGAGCAGTACTTC.